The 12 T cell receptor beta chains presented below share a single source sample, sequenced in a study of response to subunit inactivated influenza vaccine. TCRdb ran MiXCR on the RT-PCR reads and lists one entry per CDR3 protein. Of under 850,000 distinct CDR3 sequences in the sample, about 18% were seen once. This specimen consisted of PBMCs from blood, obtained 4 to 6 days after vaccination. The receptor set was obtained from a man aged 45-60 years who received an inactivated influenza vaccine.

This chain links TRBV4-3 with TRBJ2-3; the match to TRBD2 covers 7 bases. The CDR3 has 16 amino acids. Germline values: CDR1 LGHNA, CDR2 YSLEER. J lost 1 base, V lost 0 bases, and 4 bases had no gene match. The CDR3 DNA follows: TGCGCCAGCAGCCAAGAGATGAGCGGGGGCACAGATACGCAGTATTTT. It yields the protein CASSQEMSGGTDTQYF.

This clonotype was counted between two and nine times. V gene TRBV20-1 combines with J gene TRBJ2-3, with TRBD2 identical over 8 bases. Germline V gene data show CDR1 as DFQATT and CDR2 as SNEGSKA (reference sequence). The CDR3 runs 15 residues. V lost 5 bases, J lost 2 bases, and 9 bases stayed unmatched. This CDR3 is CSASPGLAYTDTQYF. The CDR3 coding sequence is TGCAGTGCTTCTCCCGGACTAGCCTACACAGATACGCAGTATTTT.

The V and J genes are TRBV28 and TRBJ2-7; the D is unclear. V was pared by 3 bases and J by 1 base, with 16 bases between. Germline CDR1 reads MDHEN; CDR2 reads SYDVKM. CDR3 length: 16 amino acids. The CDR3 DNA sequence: TGTGCCAGCAGTTTTGACACCTCCAAAGGGTCCTACGAGCAGTACTTC. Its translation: CASSFDTSKGSYEQYF.

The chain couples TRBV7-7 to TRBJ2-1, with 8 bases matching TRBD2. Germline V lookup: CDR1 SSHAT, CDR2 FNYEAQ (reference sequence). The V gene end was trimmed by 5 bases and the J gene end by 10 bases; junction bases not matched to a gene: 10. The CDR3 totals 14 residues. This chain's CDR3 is CASSPTRTSREQFF. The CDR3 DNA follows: TGTGCCAGCAGCCCAACGAGGACTAGCAGAGAGCAGTTCTTC.

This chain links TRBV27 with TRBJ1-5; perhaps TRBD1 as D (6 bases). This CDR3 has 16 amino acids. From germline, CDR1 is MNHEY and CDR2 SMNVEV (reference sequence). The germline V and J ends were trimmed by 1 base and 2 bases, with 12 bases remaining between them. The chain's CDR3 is CASSLFYRAGNQPQHF. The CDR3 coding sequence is TGTGCCAGCAGTTTATTTTACAGGGCGGGCAATCAGCCCCAGCATTTT.

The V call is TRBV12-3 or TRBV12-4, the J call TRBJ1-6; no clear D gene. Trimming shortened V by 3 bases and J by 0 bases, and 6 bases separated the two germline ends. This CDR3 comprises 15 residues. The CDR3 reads CASSFLSSYNSPLHF. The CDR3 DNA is TGTGCCAGCAGTTTTTTAAGCTCCTATAATTCACCCCTCCACTTT.

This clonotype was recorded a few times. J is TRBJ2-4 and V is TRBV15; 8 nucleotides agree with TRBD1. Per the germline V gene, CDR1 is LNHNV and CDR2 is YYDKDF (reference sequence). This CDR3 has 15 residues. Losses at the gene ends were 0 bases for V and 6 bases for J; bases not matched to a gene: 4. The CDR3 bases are TGTGCCACCAGCAGAGAACAGGGGGATAGAAACATTCAGTACTTC. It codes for CATSREQGDRNIQYF.

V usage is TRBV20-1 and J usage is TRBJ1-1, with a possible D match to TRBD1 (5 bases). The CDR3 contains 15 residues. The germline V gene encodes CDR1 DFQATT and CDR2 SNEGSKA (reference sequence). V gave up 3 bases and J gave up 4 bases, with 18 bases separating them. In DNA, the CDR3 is TGCAGTGCTAGGGGGCAAAATGTCAGAAGCACTGAAGCTTTCTTT. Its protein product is CSARGQNVRSTEAFF.

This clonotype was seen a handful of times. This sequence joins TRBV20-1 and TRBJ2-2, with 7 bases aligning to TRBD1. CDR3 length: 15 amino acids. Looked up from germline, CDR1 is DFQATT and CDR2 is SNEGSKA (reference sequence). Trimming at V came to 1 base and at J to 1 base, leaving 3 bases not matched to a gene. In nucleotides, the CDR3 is TGCAGTGCTAGAGGCTGGACAGGGAACACCGGGGAGCTGTTTTTT. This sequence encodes CSARGWTGNTGELFF.

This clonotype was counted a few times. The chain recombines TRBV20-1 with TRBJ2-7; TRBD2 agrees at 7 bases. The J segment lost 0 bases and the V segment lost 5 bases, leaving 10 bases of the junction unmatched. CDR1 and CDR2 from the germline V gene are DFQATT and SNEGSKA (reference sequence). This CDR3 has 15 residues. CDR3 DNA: TGCAGTGCTTCAGCTAGCGGTAGGAGCTCCTACGAGCAGTACTTC. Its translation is CSASASGRSSYEQYF.

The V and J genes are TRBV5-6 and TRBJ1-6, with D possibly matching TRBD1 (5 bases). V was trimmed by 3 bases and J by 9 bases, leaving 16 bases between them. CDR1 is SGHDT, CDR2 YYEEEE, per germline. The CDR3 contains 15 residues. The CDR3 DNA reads TGTGCCAGCAGCTCCACGGGACCCATAGGTTCACCCCTCCACTTT. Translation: CASSSTGPIGSPLHF.

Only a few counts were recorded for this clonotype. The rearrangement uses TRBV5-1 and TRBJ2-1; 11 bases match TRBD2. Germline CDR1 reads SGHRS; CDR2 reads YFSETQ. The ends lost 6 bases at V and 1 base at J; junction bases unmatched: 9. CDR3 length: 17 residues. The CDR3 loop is CASTRNSGRESYNEQFF. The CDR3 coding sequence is TGCGCCAGCACCCGAAATAGCGGGAGGGAGTCCTACAATGAGCAGTTCTTC.